A single sample gave rise to the 24 T cell receptor beta chains below, sequenced in a study of shared clonotypes between healthy human individuals. Sequencing was performed with immunoSEQ multiplex PCR; in TCRdb, only in-frame clones are kept and a portion is missing. The sample holds about 480,000 clones, about three quarters seen once. Material for sequencing was PBMCs. The receptor source for this set is a woman aged 40 to 55 in good health. Some clones in this sample may be carry-over from other donors' samples.

The genes are TRBV7-9 and TRBJ2-1; a possible D gene is TRBD1 (6 bases). Germline CDR1 and CDR2: SEHNR and FQNEAQ (reference sequence). Deletions cut 5 bases from V and 9 bases from J, with 14 bases between. The CDR3 has 13 residues. The DNA for the CDR3 is TGTGCCAGCAGCCCCTCGGGCAGGGGTGAGCAGTTCTTC. This gives the protein CASSPSGRGEQFF.

The chain joins TRBV7-9 to TRBJ2-1; 11 positions agree with TRBD2. Per the germline V gene, CDR1 is SEHNR and CDR2 is FQNEAQ (reference sequence). CDR3 length: 14 residues. The V gene end was trimmed by 2 bases and the J gene end by 8 bases; junction bases not matched to a gene: 2. The CDR3 loop reads CASSLPGLADEQFF. CDR3 in DNA: TGTGCCAGCAGCTTACCGGGACTAGCGGATGAGCAGTTCTTC.

The chain employs TRBV19 and TRBJ1-2; D is unresolved. V lost 7 bases to trimming and J lost 4 bases, with 13 bases between them. The CDR3 has 13 amino acids. Looked up from germline, CDR1 is LNHDA and CDR2 is SQIVND (reference sequence). As DNA, the CDR3 is TGTGCCAGTACCAAGGCCACCTTCTATGGCTACACCTTC. Amino acids: CASTKATFYGYTF.

This clone showed up many times. The rearrangement uses TRBV9 and TRBJ2-3; a possible D gene is TRBD1 (7 bases). There are 18 residues in the CDR3. Trimming left V 0 bases short and J 1 base short, with 18 bases between. CDR1 is SGDLS, CDR2 YYNGEE, per germline. The CDR3 DNA is TGTGCCAGCAGCGTAGGGAGGGGGCAGGGGCCGGGCACAGATACGCAGTATTTT. As protein: CASSVGRGQGPGTDTQYF.

The V and J genes are TRBV2 and TRBJ2-5, with unresolved D. The CDR3 is 12 residues long. Trimming left V 5 bases short and J 3 bases short, with 7 bases between. In germline, CDR1 is SNHLY, CDR2 FYNNEI. CDR3 amino acids: CASSSQKETQYF. DNA of the CDR3: TGTGCCAGCAGTAGCCAAAAAGAGACCCAGTACTTC. Full variable domain (missing parts from reference TRBV2 and TRBJ2-5): EPEVTQTPSHQVTQMGQEVILRCVPISNHLYFYWYRQILGQKVEFLVSFYNNEISEKSEIFDDQFSVERPDGSNFTLKIRSTKLEDSAMYFCASSSQKETQYFGPGTRLLVL.

The chain employs TRBV11-1 and TRBJ2-7, with TRBD1 matching 9 bases. This CDR3 comprises 15 residues. The ends lost 5 bases at V and 6 bases at J; junction bases unmatched: 11. Germline CDR1 SGHAT, CDR2 FQDESV (reference sequence). In nucleotides, the CDR3 is TGTGCCAGCAGCCCCAACCCGGGACAGGGATTCGAGCAGTACTTC. It specifies CASSPNPGQGFEQYF.

This rearrangement joins TRBV19 to TRBJ1-3; tentative D call: TRBD1 (5 bases). Germline loops: CDR1 LNHDA, CDR2 SQIVND (reference sequence). The V and J ends lost 5 bases and 0 bases respectively, with 11 bases between them. This CDR3 comprises 15 residues. CDR3 nucleotide sequence: TGTGCCAGTAGTTCACAGGCGACCTCTGGAAACACCATATATTTT. This codes for CASSSQATSGNTIYF.

The chain combines TRBV5-5 with TRBJ1-2; 8 nucleotides match TRBD1. V lost 2 bases, J lost 8 bases, and 8 bases stayed unmatched. This CDR3 comprises 14 residues. CDR1 SGHKS and CDR2 YYEKEE come from the germline V gene (reference sequence). As DNA, the CDR3 is TGTGCCAGCAGCTTTGGACAGGGCGGTTTCGGCTACACCTTC. The encoded protein is CASSFGQGGFGYTF.

This chain joins TRBV7-2 and TRBJ2-7; 7 bases match TRBD1. Germline V lookup: CDR1 SGHTA, CDR2 FQGNSA. This CDR3 has 16 residues. The V gene end was trimmed by 2 bases and the J gene end by 2 bases; junction bases not matched to a gene: 9. This chain's CDR3 is CASSLLPGQNTYEQYF. CDR3 in DNA: TGTGCCAGCAGCTTACTACCGGGACAGAATACCTACGAGCAGTACTTC.

Of note for this clone: With only one base between it and a far larger clone, this is likely a read error. The chain carries TRBV6-4 and TRBJ2-7, with D perhaps matching TRBD2 (5 bases). This CDR3 region has 13 residues. V was trimmed by 3 bases and J by 6 bases, leaving 12 bases between them. Germline lookup yields CDR1 MRHNA and CDR2 SNTAGT. This CDR3 reads CASSETGIGEQYF. Written as DNA, the CDR3 is TGTGCCAGCAGTGAAACCGGGATTGGCGAGCAGTACTTC.

This chain joins TRBV7-9 and TRBJ1-1, with TRBD1 as a possible D gene (6 bases). V was clipped by 3 bases and J by 7 bases, with 12 bases between them. This CDR3 contains 13 residues. Germline V gene data show CDR1 as SEHNR and CDR2 as FQNEAQ (reference sequence). The CDR3 reads CASSFSQGSEAFF. The DNA for the CDR3 is TGTGCCAGCAGCTTTTCACAGGGAAGTGAAGCTTTCTTT. The whole variable domain, filled in from reference TRBV7-9 and TRBJ1-1, reads DTGVSQNPRHKITKRGQNVTFRCDPISEHNRLYWYRQTLGQGPEFLTYFQNEAQLEKSRLLSDRFSAERPKGSFSTLEIQRTEQGDSAMYLCASSFSQGSEAFFGQGTRLTVV.

About this clone: It differs at one base from a far larger clone, so likely a read error. Other DNA sequences of this sample code for an identical CDR3. V usage is TRBV7-8 and J usage is TRBJ2-5; no definite D call. The J call may be in error: the DNA end matches TRBJ2-7 better. The length of the CDR3 is 14 residues. Germline loops: CDR1 SGHVS, CDR2 FQNEAQ. The CDR3 protein is CASSFSGLSYEQYF. In nucleotides, the CDR3 is TGTGCCAGCAGCTTTTCAGGCCTAAGCTACGAGCAGTACTTC.

J is TRBJ2-5 and V is TRBV2; no clear D. The CDR3 is 14 residues long. V was shortened by 4 bases and J by 2 bases, with 11 bases between the two germline ends. The germline V gene encodes CDR1 SNHLY and CDR2 FYNNEI. This chain's CDR3 is CASSVMRSQETQYF. CDR3 in DNA: TGTGCCAGCAGTGTTATGCGAAGTCAAGAGACCCAGTACTTC.

The rearrangement joins TRBV23-1 to TRBJ2-7; 10 positions match TRBD2. TRBV23-1 qualifies as an ORF whose function is uncertain. The CDR3 sequence is 17 residues long. With 3 bases clipped from V and 3 bases from J, the junction kept 11 bases outside the gene matches. The CDR3 bases are TGCGCCAGCAGTCACCCCACTATAGCGGGAGGTCTCTACGAGCAGTACTTC. It encodes CASSHPTIAGGLYEQYF.

V is TRBV5-1 and J is TRBJ2-5, with TRBD1 matching 8 bases. Germline V gene data show CDR1 as SGHRS and CDR2 as YFSETQ. V dropped 4 bases and J dropped 5; count of bases not matched to a gene: 7. This CDR3 is built from 14 residues. The CDR3 protein is CASSTSGGGETQYF. For the CDR3, the DNA is TGCGCCAGCAGCACCTCAGGGGGCGGGGAGACCCAGTACTTC.

This clone was observed at least ten times. The chain joins TRBV6-1 to TRBJ2-7; the D gene is possibly TRBD2 (7 bases). Germline-derived CDR1 and CDR2 are MNHNS and SASEGT. There are 15 residues in the CDR3. Deletions cut 1 base from V and 0 bases from J, with 10 bases between. The CDR3 loop reads CASSEEGGSSYEQYF. The CDR3 DNA follows: TGTGCCAGCAGTGAAGAGGGGGGGAGCTCCTACGAGCAGTACTTC.

The chain uses TRBV7-3 and TRBJ2-7, with TRBD1 identical over 7 bases. The CDR3 consists of 14 residues. Per the germline V gene, CDR1 is SGHTA and CDR2 is FQGTGA. Trimming at V came to 0 bases and at J to 5 bases, leaving 4 bases not matched to a gene. The chain's CDR3 is CASSLTTGAHEQYF. The CDR3 DNA is TGTGCCAGCAGCTTAACAACAGGGGCTCACGAGCAGTACTTC.

Written as DNA, the CDR3 is TGTGCCAGTAGTATAACAGGAGGAGCCGATACGCAGTATTTT. Amino acids: CASSITGGADTQYF. The chain links TRBV19 to TRBJ2-3; D is perhaps TRBD1 or TRBD2 (5 bases each). Germline V CDR1 and CDR2: LNHDA, SQIVND (reference sequence). The V end lost 2 bases, the J end lost 6 bases, and 12 bases lay between the germline ends. The CDR3 extends over 14 amino acids.

The chain joins TRBV7-8 to TRBJ2-7, with D unclear. The V end was cut by 1 base, the J end by 6 bases, with 10 bases between. CDR1 and CDR2 from the germline V gene are SGHVS and FQNEAQ. This CDR3 is 13 amino acids long. The CDR3: CASSLVQDSEQYF. In DNA form, the CDR3 reads TGTGCCAGCAGCTTAGTTCAGGATAGCGAGCAGTACTTC.

Remarks on this clone: Different DNA sequences within this sample yield the same CDR3. The V gene is TRBV28, the J gene TRBJ1-5; D gene ambiguous. Germline CDR1 MDHEN, CDR2 SYDVKM. The CDR3 totals 14 residues. Trimming removed 3 bases at V and 2 bases at J, with 8 bases between. DNA of the CDR3: TGTGCCAGCAGTTTGGCAGGAGGCAATCAGCCCCAGCATTTT. Residues: CASSLAGGNQPQHF.

The chain joins TRBV7-9 to TRBJ1-2; D is unclear. Trimming took 1 base from V and 4 from J, leaving 13 bases between them. The CDR3 loop spans 15 amino acids. Germline V CDR1 and CDR2: SEHNR, FQNEAQ (reference sequence). The CDR3 bases are TGTGCCAGCAGCTTAGACAGCGCCAACATCTATGGCTACACCTTC. This codes for CASSLDSANIYGYTF.

The chain is built from TRBV5-1 and TRBJ2-2; 10 bases are a match to TRBD2. This CDR3 has 16 residues. Looked up from germline, CDR1 is SGHRS and CDR2 is YFSETQ. V lost 0 bases and J lost 6; bases outside the gene matches: 5. CDR3 in DNA: TGCGCCAGCAGCTTGGCCTCTAGCGGGAGAGCCGGGGAGCTGTTTTTT. Protein sequence: CASSLASSGRAGELFF.

The chain carries TRBV6-1 and TRBJ2-1, with TRBD1 identical over 8 bases. V trimming: 2 bases; J trimming: 8 bases; junction bases outside the gene matches: 5. From germline, CDR1 is MNHNS and CDR2 SASEGT. The CDR3 spans 14 residues. Here the CDR3 reads CASSERTGNDEQFF. The CDR3 DNA reads TGTGCCAGCAGTGAAAGGACAGGGAACGATGAGCAGTTCTTC.

This rearrangement joins TRBV4-1 to TRBJ2-5; D is perhaps TRBD1 (5 bases). This CDR3 is 13 amino acids long. V gave up 2 bases and J gave up 4 bases, with 8 bases separating them. Germline V lookup: CDR1 MGHRA, CDR2 YSYEKL. CDR3 loop: CASSQPRGETQYF. The CDR3 bases are TGCGCCAGCAGCCAACCTAGGGGAGAGACCCAGTACTTC.